The next 27 T cell receptor beta chains were all read from a single sample in a study of spatial heterogeneity in lung cancer. In TCRdb, the 5' RACE reads were re-called with MiXCR into one record per CDR3 protein. This sample has some 9,800 distinct CDR3 sequences, with roughly half found just once. The time point is: sample taken at primary tumor resection. Antigen specificity for these receptors is unknown. Study-level points and caveats: Tumoral mutation counts were tracked by counts of expanded intratumoral alpha and beta TCRs.

The source was lung tumor tissue, collected at surgery. These TCRs come from a female donor with early-stage non-small cell lung cancer.

This chain uses TRBV7-9 with TRBJ1-5; 7 positions agree with TRBD1. The ends lost 5 bases at V and 1 base at J; junction bases unmatched: 11. This CDR3 is 17 amino acids long. Looked up from germline, CDR1 is SEHNR and CDR2 is FQNEAQ (reference sequence). CDR3 bases: TGTGCCAGCAGCCCCCGCTCTGCGGACAGGAGCAATCAGCCCCAGCATTTT. Protein product: CASSPRSADRSNQPQHF.

The V gene is TRBV6-5, the J gene TRBJ1-6; 8 bases are a match to TRBD1. Germline assignment: CDR1 MNHEY and CDR2 SVGAGI. J lost 5 bases, V lost 7 bases, and 4 bases had no gene match. This CDR3 spans 14 amino acids. CDR3: CASNPDRDNSPLHF. In nucleotides, the CDR3 is TGTGCCAGCAATCCGGACAGGGATAATTCACCCCTCCACTTT.

This clonotype came up a few times. This chain uses TRBV6-5 with TRBJ1-2; D may be TRBD1 (5 bases). This CDR3 comprises 14 residues. V was trimmed by 5 bases and J by 2 bases, leaving 12 bases between them. Germline loops: CDR1 MNHEY, CDR2 SVGAGI. For the CDR3, the DNA is TGTGCCAGCAGTCCCAGGGACCGCAACTATGGCTACACCTTC. It yields the protein CASSPRDRNYGYTF.

This clonotype was found a few times. The chain uses TRBV19 and TRBJ2-1; D unclear. V lost 5 bases and J lost 0, with 11 bases in between. The CDR3 loop spans 15 amino acids. In germline, CDR1 is LNHDA, CDR2 SQIVND (reference sequence). CDR3 nucleotide sequence: TGTGCCAGTAGTCTGTTCCGGAACTCCTACAATGAGCAGTTCTTC. Its protein is CASSLFRNSYNEQFF.

This clonotype turned up a few times. The chain has TRBV7-6 and TRBJ2-5; D perhaps matches TRBD2 (6 bases). The CDR3 covers 16 residues. Germline values: CDR1 SGHVS, CDR2 FNYEAQ. Trimming cost V 2 bases and J 1 base, with 14 bases left between them. The CDR3 here is CASSLSGLAFQETQYF. The CDR3 DNA follows: TGTGCCAGCAGCTTATCCGGGCTAGCGTTCCAAGAGACCCAGTACTTC.

This chain uses TRBV20-1 with TRBJ2-1, with 8 bases that match TRBD2. Germline V lookup: CDR1 DFQATT, CDR2 SNEGSKA (reference sequence). With 6 bases clipped from V and 0 bases from J, the junction kept 7 bases outside the gene matches. This CDR3 is 15 amino acids long. This chain's CDR3 is CSASRRGASYNEQFF. In DNA form, the CDR3 reads TGCAGTGCCAGCCGGCGGGGGGCCTCCTACAATGAGCAGTTCTTC.

The rearrangement uses TRBV27 and TRBJ1-5, with TRBD1 matching 11 bases. The CDR3 covers 15 residues. Germline assignment: CDR1 MNHEY and CDR2 SMNVEV (reference sequence). The trim removed 6 bases at V and 7 bases at J, leaving 8 bases unmatched. DNA for the CDR3: TGTGCCAGCAGCCGGGGACAGGGGGTGTTGCAGCCCCAGCATTTT. This encodes CASSRGQGVLQPQHF.

The chain has TRBV29-1 and TRBJ1-2; TRBD1 is a possible D gene (6 bases). With 7 bases removed from V and 7 bases from J, the gap between germline ends came to 16 bases. This CDR3 region has 12 residues. Germline loops: CDR1 SQVTM, CDR2 ANQGSEA. CDR3 region: CSAGTSNVGYTF. The CDR3 DNA follows: TGCAGCGCAGGGACATCGAACGTTGGCTACACCTTC.

The V gene is TRBV4-3, the J gene TRBJ1-6, with D maybe TRBD1 (6 bases). V lost 0 bases and J lost 12, with 9 bases in between. Germline CDR1 is LGHNA and CDR2 is YSLEER. CDR3 length: 13 amino acids. Here the CDR3 DNA reads TGCGCCAGCAGCCAAGATGGGGGGCGACCCCTCCACTTT. It yields the protein CASSQDGGRPLHF.

The chain combines TRBV7-2 with TRBJ1-3, with D maybe TRBD1 (6 bases). The germline CDR1 and CDR2 sequences are SGHTA and FQGNSA. Deletions cut 4 bases from V and 4 bases from J, with 14 bases between. The CDR3 totals 15 residues. This chain's CDR3 is CASSSRGLGGNTIYF. In DNA form, the CDR3 reads TGTGCCAGCAGCTCCAGGGGACTAGGGGGAAACACCATATATTTT.

This clonotype was observed a single time. V is TRBV12-3 or TRBV12-4 and J is TRBJ2-5, with TRBD2 matching 11 bases. This CDR3 has 17 amino acids. J gave up 7 bases and V 5 bases, and 15 bases lay outside the gene matches. CDR3 coding DNA: TGTGCCAGCAGTGAAAGACTAGCGGGGAGCCCTTACCCGACCCAGTACTTC. Protein sequence: CASSERLAGSPYPTQYF.

This clonotype was seen only once. V is TRBV6-5 and J is TRBJ1-2; 11 bases agree with TRBD1. With V trimmed by 8 bases and J by 8 bases, 10 bases remained unmatched. CDR3 size: 14 residues. Per germline, CDR1 MNHEY and CDR2 SVGAGI. The CDR3 loop reads CASRTGQGARGYTF. The CDR3 bases are TGTGCCAGCCGAACTGGACAGGGGGCGCGCGGCTACACCTTC.

This clonotype was picked up one time. This sequence joins TRBV20-1 and TRBJ1-2; D may be TRBD1 (5 bases). The V end was cut by 4 bases, the J end by 8 bases, with 20 bases between. This CDR3 spans 14 amino acids. CDR1 DFQATT and CDR2 SNEGSKA come from the germline V gene (reference sequence). CDR3 sequence (DNA): TGCAGTGCTAAGGACCCCGGGGGGTGGTGGGGCTACACCTTC. It specifies CSAKDPGGWWGYTF.

This clonotype was detected only a few times. The gene calls are TRBV10-1 and TRBJ2-2; D unresolved. Trimming took 4 bases from V and 4 from J, leaving 7 bases between them. The V gene's germline CDR1 is WNHNN and CDR2 SYGVQD (reference sequence). The CDR3 runs 13 residues. The CDR3 DNA follows: TGCGCCAGCAGTGGGTCCTCCACCGGGGAGCTGTTTTTT. Translation: CASSGSSTGELFF.

The chain carries TRBV6-5 and TRBJ1-6, with a possible D match to TRBD1 (5 bases). The germline V gene encodes CDR1 MNHEY and CDR2 SVGAGI. The CDR3 runs 13 residues. V lost 2 bases, J lost 9 bases, and 8 bases lay in between. The CDR3: CASSYGTASPLHF. CDR3 DNA: TGTGCCAGCAGTTACGGGACGGCTTCACCCCTCCACTTT.

In this sample, this clonotype is medium-sized. V usage is TRBV7-9 and J usage is TRBJ1-6, with D hard to call. V shed 3 bases and J shed 6 bases, with 9 bases lying between them. Germline V gene sequence: CDR1 SEHNR, CDR2 FQNEAQ (reference sequence). There are 14 residues in the CDR3. The CDR3 loop reads CASSFTEPNSPLHF. CDR3 in DNA: TGTGCCAGCAGCTTCACGGAGCCTAATTCACCCCTCCACTTT.

The V call is TRBV5-1, the J call TRBJ1-1; 7 bases line up with TRBD1. Germline-derived CDR1 and CDR2 are SGHRS and YFSETQ. V gave up 0 bases and J gave up 7 bases; unmatched junction bases: 9. This CDR3 is built from 15 residues. This CDR3 is CASSLETGSGIEAFF. As DNA, the CDR3 is TGCGCCAGCAGCTTGGAGACAGGGTCCGGTATTGAAGCTTTCTTT.

This clonotype is labeled medium-sized. The rearrangement uses TRBV7-3 and TRBJ2-3; D possibly corresponds to TRBD1 (6 bases). The germline V and J ends were trimmed by 0 bases and 2 bases, with 9 bases remaining between them. Per germline, CDR1 SGHTA and CDR2 FQGTGA. CDR3 length: 15 amino acids. The CDR3 region is CASSLTGQPTDTQYF. CDR3 in DNA: TGTGCCAGCAGCTTAACCGGACAGCCCACAGATACGCAGTATTTT. Full variable domain (remainder filled in from reference TRBV7-3 and TRBJ2-3): GAGVSQTPSNKVTEKGKYVELRCDPISGHTALYWYRQSLGQGPEFLIYFQGTGAADDSGLPNDRFFAVRPEGSVSTLKIQRTERGDSAVYLCASSLTGQPTDTQYFGPGTRLTVL.

This chain links TRBV3-1 with TRBJ2-5; tentatively, D is TRBD1 (5 bases). The CDR3 spans 13 residues. The germline gives CDR1 LGHDT, CDR2 YNNKEL (reference sequence). The V and J ends lost 1 base and 7 bases respectively, with 10 bases between them. This CDR3 is CASSQGGPRTQYF. The DNA for the CDR3 is TGTGCCAGCAGCCAAGGGGGCCCTCGGACCCAGTACTTC.

V is TRBV20-1 and J is TRBJ1-2; D uncertain. This CDR3 has 12 residues. V lost 2 bases to trimming and J lost 4 bases, with 8 bases between them. The germline CDR1 and CDR2 sequences are DFQATT and SNEGSKA (reference sequence). The CDR3 nucleotides read TGCAGTGCTAGACGACGGATCTATGGCTACACCTTC. Residues: CSARRRIYGYTF.

V and J are TRBV7-3 and TRBJ2-2, with a weak D call TRBD1 (5 bases). The CDR3 is 14 residues long. Trimming shortened V by 2 bases and J by 3 bases, and 7 bases separated the two germline ends. CDR1 is SGHTA and CDR2 is FQGTGA in the germline V gene. The CDR3 loop reads CASSLDSYTGELFF. CDR3 coding DNA: TGTGCCAGCAGCTTAGACAGTTACACCGGGGAGCTGTTTTTT.

This chain joins TRBV30 and TRBJ2-5, with 10 bases that match TRBD1. Germline lookup yields CDR1 GTSNPN and CDR2 SVGIG (reference sequence). Unmatched junction bases numbered 5, after V lost 2 bases and J lost 5 bases. The CDR3 sequence is 14 residues long. The CDR3 DNA sequence: TGTGCCTGGAGTCCCGGGACAGGGGTCGAGACCCAGTACTTC. It specifies CAWSPGTGVETQYF.

The V call is TRBV7-2, the J call TRBJ2-7; TRBD2 matches at 9 bases. Germline CDR1 reads SGHTA; CDR2 reads FQGNSA. Losses at the gene ends were 0 bases for V and 3 bases for J; bases not matched to a gene: 3. The CDR3 runs 15 residues. In nucleotides, the CDR3 is TGTGCCAGCAGCTTAGCGCTAGCGGGGCACTACGAGCAGTACTTC. Amino acids: CASSLALAGHYEQYF.

The chain employs TRBV5-1 and TRBJ1-2; unclear D gene. The V gene's germline CDR1 is SGHRS and CDR2 YFSETQ. With 4 bases removed from V and 0 bases from J, the gap between germline ends came to 7 bases. CDR3 length: 13 amino acids. The CDR3 loop is CASSRASNYGYTF. The CDR3 DNA reads as TGCGCCAGCAGCAGGGCCTCTAACTATGGCTACACCTTC.

This clonotype turned up a few times. J is TRBJ2-3 and V is TRBV12-3 or TRBV12-4, with TRBD2 identical over 9 bases. This CDR3 has 14 residues. Trimming at V came to 8 bases and at J to 4 bases, leaving 7 bases not matched to a gene. In DNA form, the CDR3 reads TGTGCCAGCTCCTTGTTAGCGGGGGCAGATACGCAGTATTTT. Translating gives CASSLLAGADTQYF.

In its sample, this clonotype was seen a few times. This chain connects TRBV11-2 to TRBJ2-1; 7 bases align to TRBD1. Trimming took 1 base from V and 10 from J; bases not matched to a gene: 16. The CDR3 is 17 residues long. CDR1 is SGHAT, CDR2 FQNNGV, per germline. In DNA, the CDR3 is TGTGCCAGCAGCTTAGGGAGCTCTAGGGGGCCTGTAAGAGAGCAGTTCTTC. It is translated as CASSLGSSRGPVREQFF.

As concerns this clonotype: The junction departs from germline at one end; a sequencing error may be responsible. V gene TRBV7-9 combines with J gene TRBJ2-7; 8 bases are a match to TRBD2. From germline, CDR1 is SEHNR and CDR2 FQNEAQ (reference sequence). This CDR3 is built from 16 residues. The CDR3 here is CASSPGGSGDFYGQYF. The CDR3 DNA reads as TGTGCCAGCAGCCCCGGGGGTAGCGGGGATTTTTACGGGCAGTACTTC.